The rows below give T cell receptor beta chains drawn from one sample of a study of blood T cell repertoires in COVID-19. Generated by immunoSEQ multiplex PCR, the TCRdb table keeps only in-frame clones and is missing some. The profile shows more than 200,000 clones, 70% to 90% of them singletons. The source material was peripheral blood. Source of these receptors: a woman aged 50 to 60 with COVID-19, enrolled during active disease. Both conserved end residues are part of each CDR3. D genes are given only for firm matches. Size tells how often a clone was seen (once, few, many) or the class of an expanded clone, and some rows leave it out.

d_gene: -
v_gene: TRBV27
abundance: -
j_gene: TRBJ1-6
CDR3aa: CASSWGTVYNSPLHF
CDR3nt: TGTGCCAGCAGTTGGGGGACTGTTTATAATTCACCCCTCCACTTT

d_gene: TRBD1
v_gene: TRBV5-5
abundance: -
j_gene: TRBJ1-4
CDR3aa: CASSLGTATNEKLFF
CDR3nt: TGTGCCAGCAGCCTAGGGACAGCAACTAATGAAAAACTGTTTTTT

d_gene: TRBD1
v_gene: TRBV3-1/TRBV3-2
abundance: few
j_gene: TRBJ2-7
CDR3aa: CASSQATGRFYEQYF
CDR3nt: TGTGCCAGCAGCCAAGCGACAGGGAGATTCTACGAGCAGTACTTC

d_gene: TRBD1
v_gene: TRBV6-1
abundance: -
j_gene: TRBJ2-5
CDR3aa: CASSDWTGDRETQYF
CDR3nt: TGTGCCAGCAGTGATTGGACAGGGGATAGGGAGACCCAGTACTTC

d_gene: -
v_gene: TRBV28
abundance: -
j_gene: TRBJ1-1
CDR3aa: CASFYSGGTEAFF
CDR3nt: TGTGCCAGTTTTTACTCGGGGGGCACTGAAGCTTTCTTT

d_gene: -
v_gene: TRBV30
abundance: -
j_gene: TRBJ2-3
CDR3aa: CAWSPDLADTQYF
CDR3nt: TGTGCCTGGAGTCCGGATCTAGCAGATACGCAGTATTTT

d_gene: TRBD2
v_gene: TRBV4-2
abundance: -
j_gene: TRBJ2-3
CDR3aa: CASSQDPGGGTDTQYF
CDR3nt: TGTGCCAGCAGCCAAGACCCGGGGGGGGGCACAGATACGCAGTATTTT

d_gene: TRBD1
v_gene: TRBV4-1
abundance: -
j_gene: TRBJ1-2
CDR3aa: CASSPKGAQGPFYGYTF
CDR3nt: TGCGCCAGCAGCCCCAAGGGGGCACAGGGCCCTTTCTATGGCTACACCTTC

d_gene: TRBD1
v_gene: TRBV4-1
abundance: -
j_gene: TRBJ2-3
CDR3aa: CASSPGHLGQGAIDTQYF
CDR3nt: TGCGCCAGCAGCCCAGGACACCTGGGACAGGGGGCGATAGATACGCAGTATTTT

d_gene: TRBD2
v_gene: TRBV11-3
abundance: -
j_gene: TRBJ2-3
CDR3aa: CASSLGPGGRDTQYF
CDR3nt: TGTGCCAGCAGCTTAGGTCCAGGCGGGAGGGATACGCAGTATTTT

d_gene: TRBD1
v_gene: TRBV27
abundance: -
j_gene: TRBJ2-3
CDR3aa: CASSTRQGQNTDTQYF
CDR3nt: TGTGCCAGCAGTACCCGACAGGGGCAGAATACAGATACGCAGTATTTT

d_gene: -
v_gene: TRBV19
abundance: -
j_gene: TRBJ1-1
CDR3aa: CASGTTAMNTEAFF
CDR3nt: TGTGCCAGCGGAACGACAGCTATGAACACTGAAGCTTTCTTT

d_gene: TRBD1
v_gene: TRBV5-5
abundance: -
j_gene: TRBJ1-4
CDR3aa: CASSSGTGYEKLFF
CDR3nt: TGTGCCAGCAGTTCCGGGACAGGGTATGAAAAACTGTTTTTT

d_gene: -
v_gene: TRBV7-2
abundance: -
j_gene: TRBJ1-5
CDR3aa: CASSRPHGPQHF
CDR3nt: TGTGCCAGCAGCCGTCCTCACGGGCCCCAGCATTTT

d_gene: -
v_gene: TRBV29-1
abundance: -
j_gene: TRBJ1-1
CDR3aa: CSVDGRGDTEAFF
CDR3nt: TGCAGCGTTGATGGGCGGGGGGACACTGAAGCTTTCTTT

d_gene: TRBD2
v_gene: TRBV4-1
abundance: -
j_gene: TRBJ2-1
CDR3aa: CASSQDLGAGAGGQFF
CDR3nt: TGCGCCAGCAGCCAAGATCTCGGAGCGGGGGCCGGGGGGCAGTTCTTC

d_gene: TRBD1
v_gene: TRBV10-2
abundance: -
j_gene: TRBJ1-1
CDR3aa: CASSHGQVMNTEAFF
CDR3nt: TGCGCCAGCAGCCACGGACAGGTCATGAACACTGAAGCTTTCTTT

d_gene: -
v_gene: TRBV24-1
abundance: once
j_gene: TRBJ2-1
CDR3aa: CVPISERTYNEQFF
CDR3nt: TGTGTCCCCATATCGGAGAGGACCTACAATGAGCAGTTCTTC

d_gene: -
v_gene: TRBV9
abundance: -
j_gene: TRBJ2-3
CDR3aa: CASSLDPGFTDTQYF
CDR3nt: TGTGCCAGCAGCCTAGACCCAGGGTTCACAGATACGCAGTATTTT

d_gene: TRBD2
v_gene: TRBV4-1
abundance: -
j_gene: TRBJ2-3
CDR3aa: CASSQDWTSPADTQYF
CDR3nt: TGCGCCAGCAGCCAAGATTGGACTAGCCCCGCAGATACGCAGTATTTT

d_gene: TRBD1
v_gene: TRBV10-3
abundance: -
j_gene: TRBJ1-2
CDR3aa: CAISGDSYNYGYTF
CDR3nt: TGTGCCATCAGTGGGGACAGCTATAACTATGGCTACACCTTC

d_gene: -
v_gene: TRBV19
abundance: few
j_gene: TRBJ1-4
CDR3aa: CASREGEKLFF
CDR3nt: TGTGCCAGTAGGGAGGGTGAAAAACTGTTTTTT

d_gene: -
v_gene: TRBV6-2/TRBV6-3
abundance: -
j_gene: TRBJ1-1
CDR3aa: CASSYPVVSGNAEAFF
CDR3nt: TGTGCCAGCAGTTACCCCGTAGTATCGGGTAACGCTGAAGCTTTCTTT

d_gene: -
v_gene: TRBV11-2
abundance: -
j_gene: TRBJ2-3
CDR3aa: CASSLAYRVADTQYF
CDR3nt: TGTGCCAGCAGCTTAGCCTACAGGGTGGCAGATACGCAGTATTTT

d_gene: -
v_gene: TRBV5-1
abundance: -
j_gene: TRBJ2-3
CDR3aa: CASSPSRDKALNTQYF
CDR3nt: TGCGCCAGCAGCCCCTCCCGGGACAAGGCCTTAAATACGCAGTATTTT

d_gene: -
v_gene: TRBV30
abundance: -
j_gene: TRBJ2-3
CDR3aa: CAWRIDTDTQYF
CDR3nt: TGTGCCTGGAGAATAGACACAGATACGCAGTATTTT

d_gene: -
v_gene: TRBV15
abundance: few
j_gene: TRBJ2-1
CDR3aa: CATSNTGNYNEQFF
CDR3nt: TGTGCCACAAGCAACACAGGTAACTACAATGAGCAGTTCTTC

d_gene: -
v_gene: TRBV9
abundance: -
j_gene: TRBJ2-2
CDR3aa: CASSVEVWGDDGELFF
CDR3nt: TGTGCCAGCAGCGTAGAAGTCTGGGGAGATGACGGGGAGCTGTTTTTT

d_gene: -
v_gene: TRBV19
abundance: -
j_gene: TRBJ1-2
CDR3aa: CASSIDGAGFNYGYTF
CDR3nt: TGTGCCAGTAGTATAGATGGGGCAGGCTTCAACTATGGCTACACCTTC

d_gene: TRBD1
v_gene: TRBV5-1
abundance: -
j_gene: TRBJ2-2
CDR3aa: CASSLRRTGGAGELFF
CDR3nt: TGCGCCAGCAGCTTGCGCCGGACAGGGGGGGCCGGGGAGCTGTTTTTT

d_gene: TRBD1
v_gene: TRBV5-1
abundance: few
j_gene: TRBJ2-7
CDR3aa: CASSLAGTGRSYEQYF
CDR3nt: TGCGCCAGCAGCTTGGCCGGGACAGGGAGGTCCTACGAGCAGTACTTC

d_gene: TRBD1
v_gene: TRBV12-3/TRBV12-4
abundance: -
j_gene: TRBJ1-2
CDR3aa: CASTLQGFGYTF
CDR3nt: TGTGCCAGCACCTTACAGGGGTTTGGCTACACCTTC

d_gene: -
v_gene: TRBV7-2
abundance: -
j_gene: TRBJ2-2
CDR3aa: CASSLLPGEHGELFF
CDR3nt: TGTGCCAGCAGCTTATTACCGGGGGAACACGGGGAGCTGTTTTTT

d_gene: -
v_gene: TRBV10-3
abundance: few
j_gene: TRBJ2-3
CDR3aa: CAISEDSSSTDTQYF
CDR3nt: TGTGCCATCAGTGAGGACTCGTCGAGCACAGATACGCAGTATTTT

d_gene: TRBD2
v_gene: TRBV9
abundance: -
j_gene: TRBJ2-7
CDR3aa: CASSDTILAGGGEQYF
CDR3nt: TGTGCCAGCAGCGACACGATACTAGCGGGGGGCGGGGAGCAGTACTTC

d_gene: -
v_gene: TRBV4-3
abundance: -
j_gene: TRBJ2-7
CDR3aa: CASSQESRDTISYEQYF
CDR3nt: TGCGCCAGCAGCCAAGAATCGAGAGATACTATCTCCTACGAGCAGTACTTC

d_gene: -
v_gene: TRBV27
abundance: -
j_gene: TRBJ2-3
CDR3aa: CASVEGGTQYF
CDR3nt: TGTGCCAGCGTTGAGGGGGGGACGCAGTATTTT

d_gene: -
v_gene: TRBV5-1
abundance: -
j_gene: TRBJ1-2
CDR3aa: CASSSPSGTSGYTF
CDR3nt: TGCGCCAGCAGTTCACCCTCCGGGACTAGTGGCTACACCTTC

d_gene: TRBD2
v_gene: TRBV5-1
abundance: -
j_gene: TRBJ2-3
CDR3aa: CASSFRAGRLISDTQYF
CDR3nt: TGCGCCAGCAGCTTTAGAGCGGGGAGGCTTATAAGCGATACGCAGTATTTT

d_gene: -
v_gene: TRBV24-1
abundance: -
j_gene: TRBJ2-2
CDR3aa: CATSGGQEANTGELFF
CDR3nt: TGTGCCACCAGTGGGGGGCAGGAGGCGAACACCGGGGAGCTGTTTTTT

d_gene: TRBD2
v_gene: TRBV10-3
abundance: -
j_gene: TRBJ2-5
CDR3aa: CATRLSGGVMRETQYF
CDR3nt: TGTGCCACGCGCCTGAGCGGGGGCGTCATGAGGGAGACCCAGTACTTC

d_gene: -
v_gene: TRBV7-2
abundance: once
j_gene: TRBJ1-3
CDR3aa: CASSLGWRGMAGNTIYF
CDR3nt: TGTGCCAGCAGCTTAGGATGGCGGGGTATGGCTGGAAACACCATATATTTT

d_gene: -
v_gene: TRBV10-2
abundance: -
j_gene: TRBJ1-1
CDR3aa: CASSEIGGAFF
CDR3nt: TGCGCCAGCAGTGAAATCGGAGGGGCTTTCTTT

d_gene: -
v_gene: TRBV14
abundance: -
j_gene: TRBJ1-1
CDR3aa: CASSQDRGIPNTEAFF
CDR3nt: TGTGCCAGCAGCCAAGACAGGGGAATTCCAAACACTGAAGCTTTCTTT

d_gene: -
v_gene: TRBV7-8
abundance: -
j_gene: TRBJ2-1
CDR3aa: CASSSGQSNEQFF
CDR3nt: TGTGCCAGCAGCTCCGGACAGTCGAATGAGCAGTTCTTC

d_gene: -
v_gene: TRBV11-3
abundance: -
j_gene: TRBJ2-7
CDR3aa: CASSSITGHHGEQYF
CDR3nt: TGTGCCAGCAGCTCCATTACGGGACACCATGGTGAGCAGTACTTC

d_gene: -
v_gene: TRBV19
abundance: -
j_gene: TRBJ1-1
CDR3aa: CASSGRGEAFF
CDR3nt: TGTGCCAGCTCGGGGCGGGGTGAAGCTTTCTTT

d_gene: -
v_gene: TRBV5-4
abundance: -
j_gene: TRBJ2-5
CDR3aa: CASSSGASSQETQYF
CDR3nt: TGTGCCAGCAGCAGTGGGGCAAGCAGCCAAGAGACCCAGTACTTC

d_gene: -
v_gene: TRBV28
abundance: -
j_gene: TRBJ1-5
CDR3aa: CASSFSPSTLLSSYSNQPQHF
CDR3nt: TGTGCCAGCAGTTTTAGCCCCTCGACCCTCCTGTCTTCTTATAGCAATCAGCCCCAGCATTTT

d_gene: -
v_gene: TRBV6-2/TRBV6-3
abundance: -
j_gene: TRBJ2-2
CDR3aa: CASSSAHANTGELFF
CDR3nt: TGTGCCAGCAGTAGCGCACACGCTAACACCGGGGAGCTGTTTTTT

d_gene: -
v_gene: TRBV19
abundance: -
j_gene: TRBJ1-1
CDR3aa: CASSMTANTEAFF
CDR3nt: TGTGCCAGTTCAATGACAGCGAACACTGAAGCTTTCTTT

d_gene: -
v_gene: TRBV7-2
abundance: -
j_gene: TRBJ2-3
CDR3aa: CASSLESPVDTQYF
CDR3nt: TGTGCCAGCAGCTTAGAATCCCCCGTTGATACGCAGTATTTT

d_gene: -
v_gene: TRBV9
abundance: -
j_gene: TRBJ1-4
CDR3aa: CASSVGPGLNEKLFF
CDR3nt: TGTGCCAGCAGCGTAGGCCCGGGTTTAAATGAAAAACTGTTTTTT

d_gene: TRBD1
v_gene: TRBV7-2
abundance: -
j_gene: TRBJ1-1
CDR3aa: CASSLAGGSNTEAFF
CDR3nt: TGTGCCAGCAGCTTGGCAGGGGGATCGAACACTGAAGCTTTCTTT

d_gene: -
v_gene: TRBV2
abundance: -
j_gene: TRBJ1-2
CDR3aa: CASTPRGTPMGYTF
CDR3nt: TGTGCCAGCACCCCAAGGGGGACACCCATGGGCTACACCTTC

d_gene: -
v_gene: TRBV2
abundance: -
j_gene: TRBJ2-2
CDR3aa: CASSDQRANTGELFF
CDR3nt: TGTGCCAGCAGTGACCAGCGGGCCAACACCGGGGAGCTGTTTTTT

d_gene: TRBD1
v_gene: TRBV23-1
abundance: -
j_gene: TRBJ1-2
CDR3aa: CASTPIPTGVKYGYTF
CDR3nt: TGCGCCAGCACCCCGATCCCGACAGGGGTAAAGTATGGCTACACCTTC

d_gene: -
v_gene: TRBV19
abundance: many
j_gene: TRBJ1-4
CDR3aa: CASREGEKLFF
CDR3nt: TGTGCCAGCCGGGAGGGGGAAAAACTGTTTTTT